These 23 T cell receptor beta chains came from one sample sequenced in a study of persistence of HIV-infected CD4 T cells. The libraries were made with immunoSEQ version 4 in survey mode. The data were produced by immunoSEQ multiplex PCR, yet TCRdb's version contains in-frame clones alone and is incomplete. The sample gives about 36,000 clones, around 85% of which show up once; 5.4% is in the top ten. These receptors' antigens are unknown. An overlapping HIV-1 Gag peptide pool stimulated these cells at roughly 1 ug/peptide/mL. CD40L/CD69 double-negative CD45RO-high memory CD4+ T cells were collected. The sequencing used cultured CD4+ T cells from PBMCs, collected from a patient who received antiretroviral therapy. Receptors were obtained from an adult with HIV. The donor label of this sample is uncertain.

V usage is TRBV10-3 and J usage is TRBJ2-3, with 10 nucleotides matching TRBD2. J lost 6 bases, V lost 8 bases, and 17 bases had no gene match. The germline V gene encodes CDR1 ENHRY and CDR2 SYGVKD. This CDR3 comprises 17 residues. This CDR3 is CAIQAGISGGAPDTQYF. CDR3 DNA: TGTGCCATCCAGGCCGGGATAAGCGGGGGGGCTCCGGATACGCAGTATTTT.

The chain uses TRBV14 and TRBJ2-2; maybe TRBD2 (6 bases). Germline V lookup: CDR1 SGHDN, CDR2 FVKESK. V lost 4 bases and J lost 5, with 17 bases in between. This CDR3 comprises 16 residues. The CDR3 here is CASSPWRGRDTGELFF. In nucleotides, the CDR3 is TGTGCCAGCAGCCCCTGGAGGGGAAGGGATACCGGGGAGCTGTTTTTT.

V is TRBV19 and J is TRBJ2-3; D is possibly TRBD2 (6 bases). The CDR3 contains 14 residues. V lost 10 bases and J 1 base, leaving 15 bases between the germline ends. Germline V lookup: CDR1 LNHDA, CDR2 SQIVND (reference sequence). CDR3 in DNA: TGTGCCACCCTGTCCCCGGGGGGCACAGATACGCAGTATTTT. Translated: CATLSPGGTDTQYF. The variable domain in full, completed from reference TRBV19 and TRBJ2-3, reads DGGITQSPKYLFRKEGQNVTLSCEQNLNHDAMYWYRQDPGQGLRLIYYSQIVNDFQKGDIAEGYSVSREKKESFPLTVTSAQKNPTAFYLCATLSPGGTDTQYFGPGTRLTVL.

The genes are TRBV3-1 (or the pseudogene TRBV3-2) and TRBJ2-7, with 13 positions matching TRBD2. V was pared by 3 bases and J by 5 bases, with 13 bases of the junction left unmatched. Germline values: CDR1 LGHDT, CDR2 YNNKEL (reference sequence). This CDR3 comprises 18 residues. The CDR3 region has the DNA TGTGCCAGCAGCCACGATGAAGGACTAGCGGGGGTCAGCGACGAGCAGTACTTC. Its protein product is CASSHDEGLAGVSDEQYF.

The chain couples TRBV6-5 to TRBJ2-6; no clear D gene. Germline-derived CDR1 and CDR2 are MNHEY and SVGAGI. The CDR3 sequence is 13 residues long. Deletions cut 8 bases from V and 0 bases from J, with 5 bases between. In DNA, the CDR3 is TGTGCCAGCGAACCCTCTGGGGCCAACGTCCTGACTTTC. It specifies CASEPSGANVLTF.

This clone was picked up one time. This chain uses TRBV2 with TRBJ1-1; D is perhaps TRBD1 (5 bases). Trimming cost V 6 bases and J 3 bases, with 17 bases left between them. Germline CDR1 reads SNHLY; CDR2 reads FYNNEI. This CDR3 contains 15 residues. As DNA, the CDR3 is TGTGCCAGCAGAACCCGGGGCGGGTTGGACACTGAAGCTTTCTTT. Translating gives CASRTRGGLDTEAFF.

V is TRBV5-1 and J is TRBJ1-4; D gene uncertain. Germline loops: CDR1 SGHRS, CDR2 YFSETQ. This CDR3 spans 15 amino acids. The V and J ends lost 2 bases and 7 bases respectively, with 15 bases between them. CDR3 sequence (DNA): TGCGCCAGCAGCTTAACGGGAGGTCCGCGTGAAAAACTGTTTTTT. This sequence encodes CASSLTGGPREKLFF.

This clone was picked up a small number of times. This rearrangement joins TRBV5-5 to TRBJ1-6; possible D gene TRBD1, 6 bases. Deletions cut 8 bases from V and 0 bases from J, with 15 bases between. CDR1 and CDR2 (germline): SGHKS, YYEKEE (reference sequence). The CDR3 is 16 residues long. The CDR3 DNA reads as TGTGCCAGTACTTCAGGGGCGCGCTCCTATAATTCACCCCTCCACTTT. As protein: CASTSGARSYNSPLHF.

J is TRBJ2-2 and V is TRBV5-1; 12 nucleotides align to TRBD2. From germline, CDR1 is SGHRS and CDR2 YFSETQ. Unmatched junction bases numbered 5, after V lost 4 bases and J lost 4 bases. This CDR3 has 16 amino acids. The DNA for the CDR3 is TGCGCCAGCAGCCAGACTAGCGGGGGAGGCACCGGGGAGCTGTTTTTT. The encoded protein is CASSQTSGGGTGELFF. Combining the CDR3 with reference TRBV5-1 and TRBJ2-2 gives the whole variable domain KAGVTQTPRYLIKTRGQQVTLSCSPISGHRSVSWYQQTPGQGLQFLFEYFSETQRNKGNFPGRFSGRQFSNSRSEMNVSTLELGDSALYLCASSQTSGGGTGELFFGEGSRLTVL.

The chain carries TRBV28 and TRBJ2-7; 16 nucleotides match TRBD2. Losses at the gene ends were 6 bases for V and 4 bases for J; bases not matched to a gene: 9. Looked up from germline, CDR1 is MDHEN and CDR2 is SYDVKM. CDR3 length equals 17 residues. DNA of the CDR3: TGTGCCAGCAGGCCTCCGGGACTAGCGGGGGGGCCGTACGAGCAGTACTTC. This gives the protein CASRPPGLAGGPYEQYF. Full variable domain (missing parts from reference TRBV28 and TRBJ2-7): DVKVTQSSRYLVKRTGEKVFLECVQDMDHENMFWYRQDPGLGLRLIYFSYDVKMKEKGDIPEGYSVSREKKERFSLILESASTNQTSMYLCASRPPGLAGGPYEQYFGPGTRLTVT.

The V call is TRBV10-3, the J call TRBJ1-2, with 9 bases matching TRBD1. The V gene end was trimmed by 7 bases and the J gene end by 0 bases; junction bases not matched to a gene: 12. The CDR3 loop spans 17 amino acids. Germline CDR1 reads ENHRY; CDR2 reads SYGVKD. In nucleotides, the CDR3 is TGTGCCATCACCGGGTTCCTGGACAGGGGCTCTAACTATGGCTACACCTTC. Protein product: CAITGFLDRGSNYGYTF.

V usage is TRBV10-3 and J usage is TRBJ1-2, with D hard to call. Trimming pared 4 bases from V and 9 bases from J, leaving 30 bases between. Per germline, CDR1 ENHRY and CDR2 SYGVKD. This CDR3 comprises 18 residues. The CDR3 loop reads CAISGEDRGLKGLYRYTF. The CDR3 DNA reads TGTGCCATCAGTGGGGAGGACCGAGGGCTCAAGGGCCTATATCGCTACACCTTC.

This CDR3 is CASSPPTGGAGDTQYF. The CDR3 nucleotides are TGTGCCAGCTCACCACCCACAGGGGGCGCCGGAGATACGCAGTATTTT. J is TRBJ2-3 and V is TRBV18; 9 bases agree with TRBD1. The germline CDR1 and CDR2 sequences are KGHSH and LQKENI. This CDR3 is 16 amino acids long. Trimming cost V 0 bases and J 5 bases; bases outside gene matches: 6.

The chain employs TRBV28 and TRBJ2-7, with 8 positions matching TRBD1. The junction had 9 bases not matched to a gene; V was cut back by 6 bases and J by 5 bases. The CDR3 extends over 14 amino acids. In germline, CDR1 is MDHEN, CDR2 SYDVKM. The CDR3 loop is CASRRQGWFHEQYF. The DNA of the CDR3 is TGTGCCAGCAGACGACAGGGGTGGTTCCACGAGCAGTACTTC. Looking up the rest from reference TRBV28 and TRBJ2-7 gives the full variable domain: DVKVTQSSRYLVKRTGEKVFLECVQDMDHENMFWYRQDPGLGLRLIYFSYDVKMKEKGDIPEGYSVSREKKERFSLILESASTNQTSMYLCASRRQGWFHEQYFGPGTRLTVT.

The V gene is TRBV9, the J gene TRBJ2-1; 13 nucleotides line up with TRBD2. V shed 4 bases and J 10 bases; nucleotides not matched to a gene: 14. This CDR3 spans 17 amino acids. The germline V gene has CDR1 SGDLS and CDR2 YYNGEE. CDR3 sequence reads: CASSRGTSGATSLEQFF. In DNA, the CDR3 is TGTGCCAGCAGCCGCGGGACTAGCGGGGCGACCTCGTTGGAGCAGTTCTTC.

This clone was observed a few times. The rearrangement links TRBV27 to TRBJ1-2, with a tentative D call TRBD1 (6 bases). The V and J ends lost 5 bases and 2 bases respectively, with 12 bases between them. The germline CDR1 and CDR2 sequences are MNHEY and SMNVEV (reference sequence). The CDR3 extends over 14 amino acids. DNA for the CDR3: TGTGCCAGCAGTCCCCTACAGGGAAACTATGGCTACACCTTC. This sequence encodes CASSPLQGNYGYTF.

V usage is TRBV9 and J usage is TRBJ1-2; tentative D call: TRBD1 (6 bases). Germline V gene sequence: CDR1 SGDLS, CDR2 YYNGEE. V lost 2 bases and J lost 3, with 11 bases in between. The CDR3 runs to 14 residues. The CDR3 DNA reads as TGTGCCAGCAGCGTCGACAGGTCCCACTATGGCTACACCTTC. Protein: CASSVDRSHYGYTF.

V and J are TRBV5-1 and TRBJ2-1, with D perhaps assigned TRBD1 or TRBD2 (6 bases each). The CDR3 spans 15 residues. V lost 1 base to trimming and J lost 2 bases, with 10 bases between them. Germline CDR1 reads SGHRS; CDR2 reads YFSETQ. CDR3 residues: CASSLTGAPYNEQFF. DNA for the CDR3: TGCGCCAGCAGCTTGACGGGGGCGCCCTACAATGAGCAGTTCTTC.

V and J are TRBV2 and TRBJ1-2, with TRBD1 matching 9 bases. In germline, CDR1 is SNHLY, CDR2 FYNNEI. Trimming at V came to 8 bases and at J to 4 bases, leaving 11 bases not matched to a gene. The length of the CDR3 is 15 residues. The CDR3: CASSRDREVGYGYTF. The CDR3 DNA reads as TGTGCCAGCTCCCGGGACAGGGAGGTTGGCTATGGCTACACCTTC.

This chain connects TRBV30 to TRBJ1-1; D is unresolved. Germline CDR1 and CDR2: GTSNPN and SVGIG (reference sequence). The V and J ends lost 4 bases and 1 base respectively, with 16 bases between them. CDR3 size: 15 residues. CDR3 nucleotides: TGTGCCTGGATATCTCGTCGAGGGTCGAACACTGAAGCTTTCTTT. Translated, it gives CAWISRRGSNTEAFF. Supplemented by reference TRBV30 and TRBJ1-1, the full variable domain reads SQTIHQWPATLVQPVGSPLSLECTVEGTSNPNLYWYRQAAGRGLQLLFYSVGIGQISSEVPQNLSASRPQDRQFILSSKKLLLSDSGFYLCAWISRRGSNTEAFFGQGTRLTVV.

The rearrangement joins TRBV14 to TRBJ1-1, with unresolved D. The length of the CDR3 is 13 residues. CDR1 and CDR2 (germline): SGHDN, FVKESK. Trimming removed 1 base from V and 2 bases from J, with 5 bases in between. Here the CDR3 DNA reads TGTGCCAGCAGCCAAGGTCAAAACACTGAAGCTTTCTTT. It translates to CASSQGQNTEAFF.

The sample holds a few counts of this clone. The V and J genes are TRBV7-8 and TRBJ1-6; D remains unclear. The CDR3 consists of 14 residues. V was trimmed by 0 bases and J by 6 bases, leaving 6 bases between them. In germline, CDR1 is SGHVS, CDR2 FQNEAQ. The CDR3 spells CASSLAQPNSPLHF. DNA for the CDR3: TGTGCCAGCAGCTTAGCACAGCCTAATTCACCCCTCCACTTT. The full variable domain, with the rest looked up from reference TRBV7-8 and TRBJ1-6, is GAGVSQSPRYKVAKRGQDVALRCDPISGHVSLFWYQQALGQGPEFLTYFQNEAQLDKSGLPSDRFFAERPEGSVSTLKIQRTQQEDSAVYLCASSLAQPNSPLHFGNGTRLTVT.

This clone was counted a single time. The chain has TRBV29-1 and TRBJ2-7; 9 bases fit TRBD1. CDR1 is SQVTM and CDR2 is ANQGSEA in the germline V gene. CDR3 length equals 13 residues. With V trimmed by 3 bases and J by 6 bases, 6 bases remained unmatched. The CDR3 reads CSVDWGQGSEQYF. The CDR3, as DNA: TGCAGCGTTGACTGGGGACAGGGTTCCGAGCAGTACTTC.